This T cell receptor beta chain emerged from a study of shared clonotypes between healthy human individuals. About the research overall: Per donor, three plates held CD4 naive cells, three held CD4 memory, two held CD8 naive and one held CD8 memory. General study results and limits: When compared with the clonotypes that were shared by all four sorted-subset donors, the non-shared clonotypes turned out to have lower generation probabilities. The naive CD4 repertoires of several donors were compared, and around 5.1% of clonotypes were shared.

CD45RO-negative cells were positively selected for CCR7, leaving out terminally differentiated effector memory CD45RA+ cells. Assay: immunoSEQ multiplex PCR; the TCRdb copy retains only in-frame clones and omits some. The sample includes 550,000 to 750,000 clones, around 95% of them seen just once. Germline V gene lookup returns CDR1 MNHEY and CDR2 SVGAGI. The germline V and J ends were trimmed by 5 bases and 4 bases, with 14 bases remaining between them. This CDR3 spans 14 amino acids. On this clone: The antigen is unknown.

The V call is TRBV6-5, the J call TRBJ1-2; no definite D call. This sequence originates from a woman aged 25 to 39 in good health. Sequenced material: naive CD8+ T cells sorted from blood. The CDR3 loop reads CASSTDRTGYGYTF. The CDR3 bases are TGTGCCAGCAGTACCGATAGGACGGGCTATGGCTACACCTTC.